The 9 T cell receptor beta chains listed next were all sequenced from one sample in a study of blood T cell repertoires in COVID-19. Using immunoSEQ multiplex PCR, the repertoire was profiled, and TCRdb retains in-frame clones only, with some absent. This sample has 250,000 or so clones, with roughly 80% found just once. Input material: peripheral blood. All receptors derive from a woman between 18 and 30 years old with acute or convalescent COVID-19.

The chain combines TRBV7-2 with TRBJ2-3; D unclear. Germline V gene sequence: CDR1 SGHTA, CDR2 FQGNSA. CDR3 length: 18 amino acids. V lost 1 base to trimming and J lost 2 bases, with 19 bases between them. The CDR3 coding sequence is TGTGCCAGCAGCTTAGTCCGAGACTTTCCTCTACTCACAGATACGCAGTATTTT. Translating gives CASSLVRDFPLLTDTQYF.

The chain combines TRBV27 with TRBJ2-2, with 8 bases matching TRBD1. CDR1 and CDR2 from the germline V gene are MNHEY and SMNVEV (reference sequence). The CDR3 is 16 residues long. V shed 6 bases and J 3 bases; nucleotides not matched to a gene: 9. The CDR3 DNA reads TGTGCCAGCAGGCACGGACAGGGATTGGACACCGGGGAGCTGTTTTTT. Its protein product is CASRHGQGLDTGELFF.

The rearrangement joins TRBV21-1 to TRBJ2-1; the listed D gene, TRBD2, was not tested against the DNA. TRBV21-1 is a pseudogene. This CDR3 contains 16 residues. CDR3 sequence (DNA): TGTGCCAGCAGCACCTTAATTAGCGTTTCCTACAATGAGCAGTTCTTC. It yields the protein CASSTLISVSYNEQFF.

This chain links TRBV27 with TRBJ2-1; 13 nucleotides agree with TRBD2. The trim removed 6 bases at V and 3 bases at J, leaving 5 bases unmatched. Per the germline V gene, CDR1 is MNHEY and CDR2 is SMNVEV (reference sequence). This CDR3 is 16 amino acids long. DNA for the CDR3: TGTGCCAGCAGGCCGGGACTAGCGGGAATCTACAATGAGCAGTTCTTC. It is translated as CASRPGLAGIYNEQFF.

The V gene is TRBV4-1, the J gene TRBJ2-5; D is perhaps TRBD2 (5 bases). Germline CDR1 MGHRA, CDR2 YSYEKL. This CDR3 is built from 17 residues. The V and J ends lost 1 base and 3 bases respectively, with 18 bases between them. The CDR3 DNA is TGCGCCAGCAGCCAAGTGGAGGTCCTCACAATAGAAGAGACCCAGTACTTC. Protein sequence: CASSQVEVLTIEETQYF.

The V gene is TRBV29-1, the J gene TRBJ1-5, with D tentatively TRBD1 (6 bases). The CDR3 has 13 residues. With 6 bases removed from V and 3 bases from J, the gap between germline ends came to 12 bases. Germline values: CDR1 SQVTM, CDR2 ANQGSEA. The CDR3 DNA reads TGCAGCGTCGCCACAGGGTCCAATCAGCCCCAGCATTTT. This codes for CSVATGSNQPQHF.

This chain joins TRBV4-3 and TRBJ1-1; D not resolved. V lost 0 bases and J 2 bases, leaving 7 bases between the germline ends. CDR3 length: 14 amino acids. CDR1 and CDR2 (germline): LGHNA, YSLEER. The DNA for the CDR3 is TGCGCCAGCAGCCAAGATCGGTATAACACTGAAGCTTTCTTT. This gives the protein CASSQDRYNTEAFF.

The CDR3 sequence is CASSRDRTAYTF. CDR3 DNA: TGTGCCAGCAGCCGCGACAGGACTGCCTACACCTTC. The chain uses TRBV6-5 and TRBJ1-2; a possible D gene is TRBD1 (6 bases). The CDR3 totals 12 residues. Germline lookup yields CDR1 MNHEY and CDR2 SVGAGI. The ends were cut back, 6 bases at V and 10 bases at J, with 15 bases in the middle.

The rearrangement joins TRBV25-1 to TRBJ1-4; 9 positions agree with TRBD1. Germline CDR1 is MGHDK and CDR2 is SYGVNS. V shed 1 base, J shed 8 bases, and the junction held 8 bases outside the gene matches. The CDR3 is 16 residues long. CDR3 DNA sequence: TGTGCCAGCAGTGAATCCAGGGACAGGGAACGGGAAAAACTGTTTTTT. Protein product: CASSESRDREREKLFF.